The TCR beta chain described here comes from a study of untreated major depressive disorder. The CDR3 spans 14 residues. V was pared by 5 bases and J by 5 bases, with 15 bases between. Germline V gene data show CDR1 as MDHEN and CDR2 as SYDVKM. TCRdb's copy holds only in-frame clones and misses some; the assay was immunoSEQ multiplex PCR. The sample carries 20,000 to 25,000 clones, about 90% recorded once. Sequenced material: CD4+ T cells from PBMCs. The chain has TRBV28 and TRBJ1-2, with D unclear. The TCR was taken from a woman in her forties in good health. The DNA of the CDR3 is TGTGCCAGCAGTCGCCGAAGGGTATTGTATGGCTACACCTTC. Protein: CASSRRRVLYGYTF.